Presented here are 11 T cell receptor beta chains from one specimen sequenced in a study of T cells in localized non-small cell lung cancer. Only in-frame clones appear in the TCRdb table, and some are missing; sequencing was by immunoSEQ multiplex PCR. Counted here are approximately 4,500 clones, under 25% occurring once; the ten biggest clones make up 5.2%. The sequencing here drew on lung tumor tissue, taken before any cancer treatment. The receptors derive from a female donor over 55 with stage I lung adenocarcinoma.

This chain joins TRBV6-8 and TRBJ2-3; D call uncertain. V shed 11 bases and J shed 2 bases, with 14 bases lying between them. The CDR3 runs to 13 residues. From germline, CDR1 is MNHGY and CDR2 SAAAGT. CDR3 DNA: TGTGCCGGTGGTGGATATCTCACAGATACGCAGTATTTT. Its protein is CAGGGYLTDTQYF.

This clone was seen a few times. The V and J genes are TRBV5-1 and TRBJ2-7, with D possibly called TRBD1 or TRBD2 (5 bases each). Germline CDR1 reads SGHRS; CDR2 reads YFSETQ. This CDR3 contains 19 residues. Trimming took 4 bases from V and 0 from J, leaving 26 bases between them. This chain's CDR3 is CASSRRPTVIKGSSYEQYF. The CDR3 nucleotides read TGCGCCAGCAGCCGTCGACCGACAGTTATTAAGGGGAGCTCCTACGAGCAGTACTTC. The full variable domain, completed using reference TRBV5-1 and TRBJ2-7, is KAGVTQTPRYLIKTRGQQVTLSCSPISGHRSVSWYQQTPGQGLQFLFEYFSETQRNKGNFPGRFSGRQFSNSRSEMNVSTLELGDSALYLCASSRRPTVIKGSSYEQYFGPGTRLTVT.

Turning to this clone: No DNA is shown, since the ends of the CDR3 on it are uncertain; the CDR3 is the one TCRdb lists. The rearrangement joins TRBV11-3 to TRBJ2-7. Germline values: CDR1 SGHNT, CDR2 YENEEA. The CDR3 is 16 amino acids in total, end residues counted. CDR3 amino acids: CASSFGPGLETYEQYF.

This chain connects TRBV29-1 to TRBJ2-1; no reliable D call. This CDR3 comprises 12 residues. The germline V and J ends were trimmed by 4 bases and 4 bases, with 8 bases remaining between them. From germline, CDR1 is SQVTM and CDR2 ANQGSEA. CDR3 nucleotides: TGCAGCGTTGTTCCCGGGTACAATGAGCAGTTCTTC. It yields the protein CSVVPGYNEQFF.

The rearrangement joins TRBV18 to TRBJ1-2; the match to TRBD1 covers 7 bases. V trimming: 2 bases; J trimming: 7 bases; junction bases outside the gene matches: 4. The CDR3 has 13 amino acids. Germline CDR1 KGHSH, CDR2 LQKENI. The CDR3 DNA reads as TGTGCCAGCTCACCAAGACAGGGCTCTGGCTACACCTTC. This gives the protein CASSPRQGSGYTF.

This clone was recorded a few times. The rearrangement uses TRBV30 and TRBJ2-7; 12 nucleotides align to TRBD1. V lost 5 bases and J lost 1; bases outside the gene matches: 9. CDR1 is GTSNPN, CDR2 SVGIG, per germline (reference sequence). The CDR3 loop spans 16 amino acids. Here the CDR3 reads CAWGTGGRRLSYEQYF. The CDR3 bases are TGTGCCTGGGGGACAGGGGGCAGGAGATTATCCTACGAGCAGTACTTC.

The V call is TRBV4-1, the J call TRBJ2-2; no reliable D call. The V and J ends lost 0 bases and 1 base respectively, with 12 bases between them. CDR1 is MGHRA, CDR2 YSYEKL, per germline. This CDR3 is built from 17 residues. CDR3 loop: CASSQDLPEVNTGELFF. CDR3 sequence (DNA): TGCGCCAGCAGCCAAGATCTCCCGGAAGTGAACACCGGGGAGCTGTTTTTT.

In this sample, this clone is medium-sized. The chain uses TRBV6-8 and TRBJ2-5; D is unresolved. The CDR3 is 14 residues long. V was trimmed by 7 bases and J by 4 bases, leaving 16 bases between them. Looked up from germline, CDR1 is MNHGY and CDR2 is SAAAGT. The CDR3 here is CASTPEWSLETQYF. In nucleotides, the CDR3 is TGTGCCAGCACCCCCGAGTGGTCTCTAGAGACCCAGTACTTC.

The CDR3 spells CASSLEPSGGPYNEQFF. The DNA of the CDR3 is TGCGCCAGCAGCTTGGAACCTAGCGGGGGACCATACAATGAGCAGTTCTTC. The V gene is TRBV5-1, the J gene TRBJ2-1; 10 nucleotides align to TRBD2. This CDR3 is 17 amino acids long. In germline, CDR1 is SGHRS, CDR2 YFSETQ. V was pared by 0 bases and J by 4 bases, with 7 bases of the junction left unmatched.

This clone turned up a few times. The chain uses TRBV11-3 and TRBJ2-5; weak D call: TRBD1 (5 bases). The CDR3 is made up of 16 amino acids. Trimming took 0 bases from V and 0 from J, leaving 11 bases between them. Germline V gives CDR1 SGHNT, CDR2 YENEEA. The CDR3 nucleotides read TGTGCCAGCAGCTTAGATGACAGTTCGTACCAAGAGACCCAGTACTTC. It specifies CASSLDDSSYQETQYF.

This clone was seen more than once but under ten times. The rearrangement joins TRBV5-1 to TRBJ1-3, with no clear D. The CDR3 is made up of 15 amino acids. Trimming stripped 2 bases from V and 0 bases from J, with 9 bases between. Germline V gene sequence: CDR1 SGHRS, CDR2 YFSETQ. The CDR3 DNA reads TGCGCCAGCAGCTTCGGAGGTCACTCTGGAAACACCATATATTTT. It translates to CASSFGGHSGNTIYF.